This is a list of T cell receptor beta chains from one sample in a study of glioma-infiltrating T cells after dendritic cell vaccination. Data came from immunoSEQ multiplex PCR; TCRdb stores just in-frame clones and leaves some out. The sample contains 70,000 to 100,000 clones, over 80% of which appear only once. This material consisted of blood, taken after dendritic cell vaccination. The receptors shown here come from a human donor with glioblastoma. The CDR3 runs from the conserved cysteine through the conserved F or W. Fields, in order: J gene, V gene, clone size, D gene, CDR3 DNA, CDR3 protein. A D gene is named only where the DNA matches it firmly. Only some rows state a clone size, as once, few, many or a class for expanded clones.

>TRBJ1-6|TRBV6-1|-|-
TGTGCCAGCAGACCGGGAAATTCACCCCTCCACTTT
CASRPGNSPLHF
>TRBJ1-1|TRBV18|-|TRBD1
TGTGCCAGCTCCCGGACAGGGGCAAGGACTGAAGCTTTCTTT
CASSRTGARTEAFF
>TRBJ1-5|TRBV7-8|-|-
TGTGCCAGCAGCTTAGGAGGGCCCAGCAATCAGCCCCAGCATTTT
CASSLGGPSNQPQHF
>TRBJ2-7|TRBV25-1|-|-
TGTGCCAGCCAAGACCTGAGGAGCTCCTACGAGCAGTACTTC
CASQDLRSSYEQYF
>TRBJ2-7|TRBV13|-|TRBD2
TGTGCCAGCAGCTTGCGGACTAGCGGGGGCGGGAAGCAGTACTTC
CASSLRTSGGGKQYF
>TRBJ1-2|TRBV5-1|-|-
TGCGCCAGCAGAGTAACGGGCGGGGGGACGTGGAACTATGGCTACACCTTC
CASRVTGGGTWNYGYTF
>TRBJ1-1|TRBV18|-|-
TGTGCCAGCTCACCGGTGACAGCGAACACTGAAGCTTTCTTT
CASSPVTANTEAFF
>TRBJ1-1|TRBV7-3|-|-
TGTGCCAGCAGCCAGGGGCTTGGATATGGTGAAGCTTTCTTT
CASSQGLGYGEAFF
>TRBJ1-2|TRBV2|-|-
TGTGCCAGCAGTGTCGACAGCTATGGCTACACCTTC
CASSVDSYGYTF
>TRBJ2-3|TRBV9|-|TRBD2
TGTGCCAGCAGCGTTAGCGGGCATTTGGGAGATACGCAGTATTTT
CASSVSGHLGDTQYF
>TRBJ2-3|TRBV7-3|-|TRBD1
TGTGCCAGCAGTGGGACAGGCACCACAGATACGCAGTATTTT
CASSGTGTTDTQYF
>TRBJ1-2|TRBV6-6|-|-
TGTGCCAGCACTTGGACAGTACTTGGCTACACCTTC
CASTWTVLGYTF
>TRBJ2-1|TRBV2|-|-
TGTGCCAGCAGTGGAGGGCCCGACAATGAGCAGTTCTTC
CASSGGPDNEQFF
>TRBJ1-6|TRBV14|-|-
TGTGCCAGCAGCCGAGAGGGCCGGGGAAATTCACCCCTCCACTTT
CASSREGRGNSPLHF
>TRBJ1-1|TRBV6-6|-|-
TGTGCCAGCAGCCGACAGCTGAACACTGAAGCTTTCTTT
CASSRQLNTEAFF
>TRBJ2-7|TRBV7-8|-|TRBD1
TGTGCCAGCAGCTTAGTGGTGACAGGGGGTCACGAGCAGTACTTC
CASSLVVTGGHEQYF
>TRBJ1-2|TRBV7-9|-|-
TGTGCCAGCAGCTTATTTGAGGGCCCCCACTATGGCTACACCTTC
CASSLFEGPHYGYTF
>TRBJ2-5|TRBV5-1|once|-
TGCGCCAGCAGCTTGGCTCCCACGAGAAAGACCCAGTACTTC
CASSLAPTRKTQYF
>TRBJ1-6|TRBV7-2|-|-
TGTGCCAGCAGCTTAGGGCCTTATAATTCACCCCTCCACTTT
CASSLGPYNSPLHF
>TRBJ1-6|TRBV5-4|-|-
TGTGCCAGCAGAGGGGGTCATAATTCACCCCTCCACTTT
CASRGGHNSPLHF
>TRBJ1-1|TRBV27|-|-
TGTGCCAGCAGTTTGACAGTGAACACTGAAGCTTTCTTT
CASSLTVNTEAFF
>TRBJ1-5|TRBV7-2|-|-
TGTGCCAGCAGCTTAGGTAGGGGGTTCCCCCAGCATTTT
CASSLGRGFPQHF
>TRBJ2-5|TRBV6-4|-|TRBD1
TGTGCCAGCAGTGAAGGGACAGGGGGCCAAGAGACCCAGTACTTC
CASSEGTGGQETQYF
>TRBJ1-5|TRBV7-2|-|-
TGTGCCAGCAGCAGGGGTCGAGGTCAGCCCCAGCATTTT
CASSRGRGQPQHF
>TRBJ1-1|TRBV30|-|TRBD1
TGTGCCTGGAGTGAAATGGGACAGGGGGCGGGCACTGAAGCTTTCTTT
CAWSEMGQGAGTEAFF
>TRBJ2-1|TRBV4-2|-|TRBD2
TGTGCCAGCAGCCCGAGGACTAGCGGGGGGAAGTACAATGAGCAGTTCTTC
CASSPRTSGGKYNEQFF
>TRBJ1-1|TRBV6-1|-|-
TGTGCCAGCAGTGAAGGTCTGGGGCCGACTTTGAACACTGAAGCTTTCTTT
CASSEGLGPTLNTEAFF
>TRBJ1-1|TRBV7-2|few|-
TGTGCCAGCAGCTTAGCCGGTCCCACTGAAGCTTTCTTT
CASSLAGPTEAFF
>TRBJ1-1|TRBV5-6|-|-
TGTGCCAGCAGCTCTGACACGAACACTGAAGCTTTCTTT
CASSSDTNTEAFF
>TRBJ2-3|TRBV18|-|-
TGTGCCAGCTCACTTGGACCCGGGGACACAGATACGCAGTATTTT
CASSLGPGDTDTQYF
>TRBJ2-2|TRBV19|-|TRBD1
TGTGCCAGTAGTATAGGGGGACAGGCTGTCGGGGAGCTGTTTTTT
CASSIGGQAVGELFF
>TRBJ2-1|TRBV7-9|-|-
TGTGCCAGCAGCCCCAGACAGACAAGTTACAATGAGCAGTTCTTC
CASSPRQTSYNEQFF
>TRBJ1-6|TRBV7-2|-|-
TGTGCCAGCAGCACCCCAGGGGTACGCGTCCACTTT
CASSTPGVRVHF
>TRBJ2-1|TRBV19|-|-
TGTGCCAGTACTTCCGGGACAAGATACAATGAGCAGTTCTTC
CASTSGTRYNEQFF
>TRBJ2-3|TRBV4-2|-|TRBD1
TGTGCCAGCAGCCAGAGTCCGGCAGGGGGCGCAGATACGCAGTATTTT
CASSQSPAGGADTQYF
>TRBJ2-5|TRBV6-6|-|TRBD2
TGTGCCAGCAGTTACACTCTAGCGGGGGTGGGGACCCAGTACTTC
CASSYTLAGVGTQYF
>TRBJ1-4|TRBV6-4|-|-
TGTGCCAGCAGCACCCTGGAGGAGGCGTTAGTTGGTGAAAAACTGTTTTTT
CASSTLEEALVGEKLFF
>TRBJ2-4|TRBV7-8|-|-
TGTGCCAGCAGCTCAGGGGTGGCGGACATTCAGTACTTC
CASSSGVADIQYF
>TRBJ2-7|TRBV18|-|TRBD2
TGTGCCAGCTCACCACTAAATGTGCTCGGGACTAGCGGGGGGAACAGGATCTACGAGCAGTACTTC
CASSPLNVLGTSGGNRIYEQYF
>TRBJ2-3|TRBV6-1|-|-
TGTGCCAGCGGGAATGGGGCGGGACAGCGTGTTTATTTT
CASGNGAGQRVYF
>TRBJ2-2|TRBV7-3|few|TRBD1
TGTGCCAGCAGTTATTCCGGGACAGGGAACACCGGGGAGCTGTTTTTT
CASSYSGTGNTGELFF
>TRBJ1-1|TRBV11-2|-|TRBD1
TGTGCCAGCAGCTTCAGGACAGGGAGGGACACTGAAGCTTTCTTT
CASSFRTGRDTEAFF
>TRBJ1-2|TRBV6-6|-|-
TGTGCCAGCACCCCCGGCAGGGGCAGGGACCTTTATGGCTACACCTTC
CASTPGRGRDLYGYTF
>TRBJ2-5|TRBV19|-|TRBD2
TGTGCCAGTAGTCCCTATACTAGCGGGGGCCTCCAAGAGACCCAGTACTTC
CASSPYTSGGLQETQYF
>TRBJ2-3|TRBV11-3|-|TRBD1
TGTGCCAGCAGTCGGGACAGGGTTACAGATACGCAGTATTTT
CASSRDRVTDTQYF
>TRBJ2-5|TRBV2|-|TRBD1
TGTGCCAGCAGTCCCTGGACAGGGGGAGGCGAGACCCAGTACTTC
CASSPWTGGGETQYF
>TRBJ1-2|TRBV25-1|-|-
TGTGCCAGCAAGGTGGGGGGGGCGCAGCAAACTGGCTACACCTTC
CASKVGGAQQTGYTF
>TRBJ1-5|TRBV2|-|-
TGTGCCAGCAGGGGGTTGGGCGGGAATCAGCCCCAGCATTTT
CASRGLGGNQPQHF
>TRBJ1-2|TRBV15|-|-
TGTGCCACCAGCAGAGACGGCGGGGGCGAGCTCGGGCTCCATGGCTACACCTTC
CATSRDGGGELGLHGYTF
>TRBJ2-3|TRBV5-4|-|-
TGTGCCAGCAGCTTGGCCACTAGCACAGATACGCAGTATTTT
CASSLATSTDTQYF
>TRBJ2-7|TRBV7-2|few|TRBD2
TGTGCCAGCAGCCCGCAGACTAGCGGGGATATCGAGCAGTACTTC
CASSPQTSGDIEQYF
>TRBJ2-3|TRBV6-6|-|-
TGTGCCAGCAGTTACTCAGGCGGGAGCACAGATACGCAGTATTTT
CASSYSGGSTDTQYF
>TRBJ2-7|TRBV2|once|-
TGTGCCAGCAGTTTACAGCTCTCCTACGAGCAGTACTTC
CASSLQLSYEQYF
>TRBJ2-7|TRBV5-5|-|-
TGTGCCAGCAGCTTGGAAGCCCGCTACGAGCAGTACTTC
CASSLEARYEQYF
>TRBJ1-1|TRBV6-5|-|-
TGTGCCAGCAGTTACTCGACCGGGACAGAAGCTTTCTTT
CASSYSTGTEAFF
>TRBJ2-7|TRBV7-2|few|-
TGTGCCAGCAGCTCCTCAGACGGGAACGAGCAGTACTTC
CASSSSDGNEQYF